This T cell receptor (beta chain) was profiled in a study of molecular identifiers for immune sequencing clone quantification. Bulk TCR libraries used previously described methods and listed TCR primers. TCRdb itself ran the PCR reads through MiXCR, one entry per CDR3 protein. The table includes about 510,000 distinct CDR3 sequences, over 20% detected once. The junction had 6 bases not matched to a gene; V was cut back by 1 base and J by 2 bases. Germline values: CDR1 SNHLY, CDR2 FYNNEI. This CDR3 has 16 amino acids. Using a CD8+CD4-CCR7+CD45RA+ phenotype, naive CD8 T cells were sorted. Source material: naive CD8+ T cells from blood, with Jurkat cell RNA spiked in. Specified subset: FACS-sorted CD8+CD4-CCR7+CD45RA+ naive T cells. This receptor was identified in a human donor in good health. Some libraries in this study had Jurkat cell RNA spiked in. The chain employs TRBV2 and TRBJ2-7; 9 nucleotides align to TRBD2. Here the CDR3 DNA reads TGTGCCAGCAGTGAAGGGTGGCGGGAGGGCCCCTACGAGCAGTACTTC. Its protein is CASSEGWREGPYEQYF.